The clone carrying this TCR beta chain was picked up one time. The data are from a study of blood T cell repertoires in COVID-19. At the level of the study: Collection of acute and convalescent COVID-19 samples took place in the United States, Italy and Spain.

Profiling relied on immunoSEQ multiplex PCR, and the TCRdb table lists in-frame clones only, not all of them. The sample lists approximately 35,000 clones, 80% to 90% occurring once. With V trimmed by 1 base and J by 3 bases, 6 bases remained unmatched. Per the germline V gene, CDR1 is SGHTA and CDR2 is FQGTGA. This CDR3 region has 15 residues. Sequenced sample: peripheral blood. The TCR comes from a man aged 55 to 70 with active COVID-19. The chain uses TRBV7-3 and TRBJ2-7, with TRBD2 matching over 7 bases. Here the CDR3 DNA reads TGTGCCAGCAGCTTAAGGGGTGGCGGGAGCTACGAGCAGTACTTC. This encodes CASSLRGGGSYEQYF. Together with reference TRBV7-3 and TRBJ2-7, the CDR3 gives the full variable domain: GAGVSQTPSNKVTEKGKYVELRCDPISGHTALYWYRQSLGQGPEFLIYFQGTGAADDSGLPNDRFFAVRPEGSVSTLKIQRTERGDSAVYLCASSLRGGGSYEQYFGPGTRLTVT.